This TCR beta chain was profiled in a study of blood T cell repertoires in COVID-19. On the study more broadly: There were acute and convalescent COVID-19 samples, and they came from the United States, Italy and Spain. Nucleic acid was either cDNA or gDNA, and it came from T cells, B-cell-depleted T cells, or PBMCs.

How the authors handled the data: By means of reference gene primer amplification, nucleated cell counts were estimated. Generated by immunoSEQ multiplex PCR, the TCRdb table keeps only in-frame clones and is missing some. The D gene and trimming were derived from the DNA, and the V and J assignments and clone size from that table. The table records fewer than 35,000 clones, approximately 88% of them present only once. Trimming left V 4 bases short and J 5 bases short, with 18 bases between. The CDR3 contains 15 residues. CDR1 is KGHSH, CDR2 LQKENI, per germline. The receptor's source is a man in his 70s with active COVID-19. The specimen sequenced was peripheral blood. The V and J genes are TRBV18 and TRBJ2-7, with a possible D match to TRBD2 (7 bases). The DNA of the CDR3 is TGTGCCAGCTCACTAGGGACGGGGGGCCTCGACGAGCAGTACTTC. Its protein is CASSLGTGGLDEQYF.